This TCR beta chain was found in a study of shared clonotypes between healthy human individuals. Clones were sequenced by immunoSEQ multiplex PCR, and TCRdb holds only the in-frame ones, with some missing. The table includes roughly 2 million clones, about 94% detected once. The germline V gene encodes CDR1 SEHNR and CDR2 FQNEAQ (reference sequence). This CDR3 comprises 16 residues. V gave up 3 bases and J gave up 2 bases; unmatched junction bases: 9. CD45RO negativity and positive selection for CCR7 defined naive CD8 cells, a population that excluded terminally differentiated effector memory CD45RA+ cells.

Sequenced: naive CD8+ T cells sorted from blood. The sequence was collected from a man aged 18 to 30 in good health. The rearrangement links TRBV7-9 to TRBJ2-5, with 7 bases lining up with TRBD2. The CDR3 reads CASSLLSGALQETQYF. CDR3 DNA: TGTGCCAGCAGCTTGTTAAGCGGGGCCCTACAAGAGACCCAGTACTTC.